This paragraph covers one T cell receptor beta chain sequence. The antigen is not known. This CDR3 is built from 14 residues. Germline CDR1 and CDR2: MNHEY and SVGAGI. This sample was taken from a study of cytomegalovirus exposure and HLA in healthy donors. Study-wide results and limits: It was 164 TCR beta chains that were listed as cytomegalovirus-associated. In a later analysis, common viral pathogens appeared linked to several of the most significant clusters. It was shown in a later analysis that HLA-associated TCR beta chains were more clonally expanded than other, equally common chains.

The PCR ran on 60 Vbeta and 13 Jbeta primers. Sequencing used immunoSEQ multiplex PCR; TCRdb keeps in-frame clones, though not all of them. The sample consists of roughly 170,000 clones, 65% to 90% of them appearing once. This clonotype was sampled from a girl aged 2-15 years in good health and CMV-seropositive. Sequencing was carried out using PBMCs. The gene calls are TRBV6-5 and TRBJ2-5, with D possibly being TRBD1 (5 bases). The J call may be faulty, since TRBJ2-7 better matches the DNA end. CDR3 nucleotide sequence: TGTGCCAGCAGCCCGACAGATGAAAACTACGAGCAGTACTTC. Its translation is CASSPTDENYEQYF.